This TCR beta chain derives from a study of T cell responses to AZD1222 COVID-19 vaccine. Study results and limitations: There were mostly white British donors and more females than males, and clonal diversity was possibly underestimated. In all cases, repertoires were sampled only after the peak T cell response.

Turning to this clone: Its antigen is currently unknown.

Between the trimmed V and J ends, which lost 4 bases and 3 bases, there was a span of 12 bases. CDR1 is MNHEY and CDR2 is SMNVEV in the germline V gene (reference sequence). The CDR3 spans 14 residues. The assay was immunoSEQ multiplex PCR, and TCRdb's table has in-frame clones only and misses some. The sample carries 130,000 to 150,000 clones, approximately 78% recorded once. This clonotype originated in an adult in good health. The chain joins TRBV27 to TRBJ1-1; possible D gene TRBD1, 6 bases. The sample here was peripheral blood, taken on day 0 of MenACWY control vaccination. DNA for the CDR3: TGTGCCAGCAGTTCACAGGGTACGTACACTGAAGCTTTCTTT. It is translated as CASSSQGTYTEAFF.